Below are 17 T cell receptor beta chains sequenced from a single sample in a study of neurological immune-mediated disorders. Each CDR3 protein is one row after TCRdb ran MiXCR on the 5' RACE reads. Of approximately 37,000 distinct CDR3 sequences in the sample, approximately 14% were seen once. The sequenced sample was PBMCs. These receptors originate from a woman in her forties or fifties with HTLV-1-associated myelopathy (HAM/TSP).

In its sample, this clonotype was seen many times. This sequence joins TRBV6-5 and TRBJ1-5; 7 bases are a match to TRBD1. The J segment lost 3 bases and the V segment lost 5 bases, leaving 4 bases of the junction unmatched. The CDR3 has 14 amino acids. CDR1 is MNHEY and CDR2 is SVGAGI in the germline V gene. CDR3: CASSAGTVNQPQHF. The CDR3 DNA sequence: TGTGCCAGCAGTGCTGGGACAGTCAATCAGCCCCAGCATTTT.

In its sample, this clonotype was seen many times. V and J are TRBV18 and TRBJ2-4, with 7 bases matching TRBD2. The CDR3 contains 14 residues. V shed 5 bases and J 0 bases; nucleotides not matched to a gene: 1. CDR1 and CDR2 from the germline V gene are KGHSH and LQKENI. In DNA, the CDR3 is TGTGCCAGCTCAGCTAGCGGAGCCAAAAACATTCAGTACTTC. Translating it yields CASSASGAKNIQYF.

This clonotype showed up many times. The chain joins TRBV7-2 to TRBJ2-7; 13 bases are a match to TRBD2. Germline loops: CDR1 SGHTA, CDR2 FQGNSA. The CDR3 extends over 18 amino acids. The V and J ends lost 4 bases and 0 bases, in that order; junction bases with no gene match: 9. The CDR3 DNA sequence: TGTGCCAGCAGCTGGACTAGCGGGGGTCCCCAAATCTCCTACGAGCAGTACTTC. Protein product: CASSWTSGGPQISYEQYF. Supplemented by reference TRBV7-2 and TRBJ2-7, the full variable domain reads GAGVSQSPSNKVTEKGKDVELRCDPISGHTALYWYRQSLGQGLEFLIYFQGNSAPDKSGLPSDRFSAERTGGSVSTLTIQRTQQEDSAVYLCASSWTSGGPQISYEQYFGPGTRLTVT.

This clonotype was counted many times. The V and J genes are TRBV20-1 and TRBJ2-3; no definite D call. The CDR3 spans 14 residues. Germline loops: CDR1 DFQATT, CDR2 SNEGSKA (reference sequence). V lost 0 bases and J lost 4, with 11 bases in between. DNA for the CDR3: TGCAGTGCTAGAGATGCCGGTGGCGCAGATACGCAGTATTTT. Translating it yields CSARDAGGADTQYF.

This clonotype was observed at least ten times. The chain links TRBV7-2 to TRBJ2-3; D gene ambiguous. CDR1 is SGHTA and CDR2 is FQGNSA in the germline V gene. The CDR3 contains 12 residues. Trimming cost V 5 bases and J 6 bases, with 9 bases left between them. This CDR3 is CASSAYIDTQYF. The CDR3 nucleotides read TGTGCCAGCAGCGCGTATATTGATACGCAGTATTTT.

The rearrangement links TRBV6-2 or TRBV6-3 to TRBJ2-2; D possibly corresponds to TRBD2 (5 bases). This CDR3 spans 15 amino acids. CDR1 and CDR2 from the germline V gene are MNHEY and SVGEGT. V was cut by 6 bases and J by 5 bases, with 16 bases left in between. The DNA for the CDR3 is TGTGCCAGCAGCGTCAGAGGGCCCGGGACCGGGGAGCTGTTTTTT. Translated: CASSVRGPGTGELFF.

This clonotype was recorded at least ten times. The rearrangement links TRBV20-1 to TRBJ2-5, with TRBD1 as a possible D gene (6 bases). The CDR3 has 15 amino acids. Germline V gene data show CDR1 as DFQATT and CDR2 as SNEGSKA (reference sequence). V was pared by 1 base and J by 2 bases, with 14 bases between. CDR3 residues: CSARGGTGIQETQYF. CDR3 DNA: TGCAGTGCTAGAGGGGGAACAGGGATTCAAGAGACCCAGTACTTC.

This clonotype was recorded many times. This rearrangement joins TRBV9 to TRBJ2-5; D unclear. The length of the CDR3 is 14 residues. Trimming took off 0 bases at V and 4 bases at J, with 10 bases between the two ends. The germline gives CDR1 SGDLS, CDR2 YYNGEE. In nucleotides, the CDR3 is TGTGCCAGCAGCGTAGGTGCCGTACTAGAGACCCAGTACTTC. Amino acid sequence: CASSVGAVLETQYF.

This clonotype was recorded many times. The chain couples TRBV5-1 to TRBJ1-1; tentative D call: TRBD1 (5 bases). The CDR3 is 14 amino acids. Trimming stripped 4 bases from V and 1 base from J, with 11 bases between. Looked up from germline, CDR1 is SGHRS and CDR2 is YFSETQ. CDR3 amino acids: CASSRGTGNTEAFF. The CDR3 nucleotides read TGCGCCAGCAGCAGAGGGACGGGGAACACTGAAGCTTTCTTT. The full variable domain, with the rest looked up from reference TRBV5-1 and TRBJ1-1, is KAGVTQTPRYLIKTRGQQVTLSCSPISGHRSVSWYQQTPGQGLQFLFEYFSETQRNKGNFPGRFSGRQFSNSRSEMNVSTLELGDSALYLCASSRGTGNTEAFFGQGTRLTVV.

This sequence joins TRBV28 and TRBJ1-1, with D possibly being TRBD1 (6 bases). This CDR3 spans 13 amino acids. With 5 bases removed from V and 8 bases from J, the gap between germline ends came to 15 bases. Germline CDR1 and CDR2: MDHEN and SYDVKM. This chain's CDR3 is CASSGTGLIEAFF. Written as DNA, the CDR3 is TGTGCCAGCAGTGGTACAGGGCTAATCGAAGCTTTCTTT.

This clonotype was detected many times. CDR3 sequence: CASSFQIDSTDTQYF. The CDR3, as DNA: TGTGCCAGCAGCTTTCAGATTGATAGCACAGATACGCAGTATTTT. The chain couples TRBV7-2 to TRBJ2-3; D is unclear. This CDR3 is 15 amino acids long. V was trimmed by 3 bases and J by 0 bases, leaving 10 bases between them. Per the germline V gene, CDR1 is SGHTA and CDR2 is FQGNSA.

This clonotype was found many times. Written as DNA, the CDR3 is TGTGCCACCAGTGATCCCCCCGGGACAGACAATGAGCAGTTCTTC. It codes for CATSDPPGTDNEQFF. This rearrangement joins TRBV24-1 to TRBJ2-1, with TRBD1 matching 7 bases. The germline V gene has CDR1 KGHDR and CDR2 SFDVKD. The CDR3 totals 15 residues. With 3 bases clipped from V and 5 bases from J, the junction kept 6 bases outside the gene matches.

This clonotype was seen many times. The chain employs TRBV2 and TRBJ1-4; no definite D call. V dropped 6 bases and J dropped 10 bases, with 15 bases sitting between them. From germline, CDR1 is SNHLY and CDR2 FYNNEI. The CDR3 extends over 13 amino acids. The CDR3 bases are TGTGCCAGCAGCGGATCTCTTCCCATAAAACTGTTTTTT. Translated: CASSGSLPIKLFF.

Many counts were recorded for this clonotype. The chain is built from TRBV6-6 and TRBJ2-1; a possible D gene is TRBD2 (5 bases). The CDR3 length is 14 residues. The germline gives CDR1 MNHNY, CDR2 SVGAGI (reference sequence). Trimming cost V 3 bases and J 3 bases, with 9 bases left between them. As DNA, the CDR3 is TGTGCCAGCAGTTATAGGGCGGGCTACAATGAGCAGTTCTTC. This encodes CASSYRAGYNEQFF.

This clonotype was recorded at least ten times. The chain has TRBV7-2 and TRBJ2-4, with TRBD1 as a possible D gene (5 bases). This CDR3 comprises 16 residues. Germline values: CDR1 SGHTA, CDR2 FQGNSA. V was cut by 2 bases and J by 8 bases, with 19 bases left in between. Here the CDR3 reads CASSLNAARAPHIQYF. In nucleotides, the CDR3 is TGTGCCAGCAGCTTAAATGCCGCCAGGGCACCCCACATTCAGTACTTC.

This clonotype has a count of ten or more. The chain combines TRBV4-3 with TRBJ1-2, with no clear D. The V gene lost 0 bases and the J gene lost 7 bases, with 12 bases spanning the gap. This CDR3 is 14 amino acids long. The germline V gene has CDR1 LGHNA and CDR2 YSLEER. Here the CDR3 reads CASSQDPGPSGYTF. Written as DNA, the CDR3 is TGCGCCAGCAGCCAAGATCCCGGGCCAAGTGGCTACACCTTC.

This clonotype occurred many times. This chain links TRBV6-2 or TRBV6-3 with TRBJ1-5, with a tentative D call TRBD1 (6 bases). The V end lost 8 bases, the J end lost 1 base, and 9 bases lay between the germline ends. CDR1 and CDR2 (germline): MNHEY, SVGEGT. CDR3 length equals 13 residues. CDR3 protein: CASRTVSNQPQHF. In nucleotides, the CDR3 is TGTGCCAGCCGGACAGTCAGCAATCAGCCCCAGCATTTT.